These 23 T cell receptor beta chains were all obtained from the same sample, sequenced in a study of T cell responses to AZD1222 COVID-19 vaccine. Assay used: immunoSEQ multiplex PCR; TCRdb lists only in-frame clones, some missing. Of more than 95,000 clones listed, approximately 88% are singletons. Material: peripheral blood, obtained on day 0 of AZD1222 vaccination. The receptors come from an adult in good health.

This clone has more than one count but fewer than ten. The chain couples TRBV6-5 to TRBJ1-1; maybe TRBD1 (6 bases). The CDR3 runs 13 residues. The germline CDR1 and CDR2 sequences are MNHEY and SVGAGI. V lost 7 bases to trimming and J lost 1 base, with 10 bases between them. CDR3 in DNA: TGTGCCAGCACCCTGACAGGGAACACTGAAGCTTTCTTT. It is translated as CASTLTGNTEAFF.

The J gene is TRBJ2-7, the V gene TRBV16; TRBD1 agrees at 7 bases. This CDR3 region has 13 residues. Germline V gene lookup returns CDR1 KGHSY and CDR2 FQNENV. Losses at the gene ends were 3 bases for V and 6 bases for J; bases not matched to a gene: 5. CDR3 DNA sequence: TGTGCCAGCAGCCAGGGACAGAGGGGCGAGCAGTACTTC. Its protein is CASSQGQRGEQYF.

V gene TRBV2 combines with J gene TRBJ1-1; D may be TRBD1 (6 bases). The CDR3 spans 13 residues. Trimming shortened V by 4 bases and J by 0 bases, and 6 bases separated the two germline ends. Looked up from germline, CDR1 is SNHLY and CDR2 is FYNNEI. CDR3 loop: CASSGTVNTEAFF. CDR3 DNA: TGTGCCAGCAGTGGGACAGTGAACACTGAAGCTTTCTTT.

This clone was found a few times. This sample also contains other DNA sequences that code for the same CDR3. The chain joins TRBV9 to TRBJ2-7; TRBD1 might be the D (5 bases). Trimming took 1 base from V and 2 from J, leaving 10 bases between them. Germline V gives CDR1 SGDLS, CDR2 YYNGEE. The CDR3 loop spans 14 amino acids. CDR3 in DNA: TGTGCCAGCAGCGTATCTCCAGGGACCTACGAGCAGTACTTC. The encoded protein is CASSVSPGTYEQYF.

The chain couples TRBV6-5 to TRBJ2-2; D may be TRBD1 or TRBD2 (5 bases each). CDR3 length: 14 residues. Germline loops: CDR1 MNHEY, CDR2 SVGAGI. V was cut by 5 bases and J by 7 bases, with 14 bases left in between. This CDR3 reads CASSSRGADGELFF. The CDR3 nucleotides are TGTGCCAGCAGTAGTAGAGGGGCGGACGGGGAGCTGTTTTTT.

V is TRBV3-1 (or the pseudogene TRBV3-2) and J is TRBJ2-5; D remains ambiguous. Trimming pared 4 bases from V and 4 bases from J, leaving 4 bases between. This CDR3 is 11 amino acids long. Germline V gene data show CDR1 as LGHDT and CDR2 as YNNKEL (reference sequence). The CDR3 region is CASSPGETQYF. The CDR3 DNA reads as TGTGCCAGCAGCCCGGGAGAGACCCAGTACTTC.

The CDR3 loop reads CASSSASSEAFF. CDR3 nucleotide sequence: TGTGCCAGCAGTTCGGCATCCAGTGAAGCTTTCTTT. The rearrangement joins TRBV12-3 or TRBV12-4 to TRBJ1-1; D not certain. The CDR3 has 12 residues. Trimming removed 4 bases at V and 7 bases at J, with 10 bases between.

The rearrangement links TRBV13 to TRBJ2-2; no reliable D call. Germline CDR1 and CDR2: PRHDT and FYEKMQ (reference sequence). Deletions cut 5 bases from V and 5 bases from J, with 12 bases between. The CDR3 consists of 14 residues. The CDR3 sequence: CASSLPSLTGELFF. In DNA, the CDR3 is TGTGCCAGCAGCCTCCCAAGTTTGACCGGGGAGCTGTTTTTT.

The chain joins TRBV6-5 to TRBJ2-7; tentatively, D is TRBD1 (7 bases). Trimming left V 10 bases short and J 2 bases short, with 21 bases between. There are 15 residues in the CDR3. CDR1 and CDR2 from the germline V gene are MNHEY and SVGAGI. CDR3 nucleotide sequence: TGTGCCATCGGTCAGGGGGTCGGGGGCCCCTACGAGCAGTACTTC. Translation gives CAIGQGVGGPYEQYF.

This chain connects TRBV5-6 to TRBJ1-2; tentative D call: TRBD1 (5 bases). The CDR3 is 16 residues long. Trimming left V 0 bases short and J 0 bases short, with 12 bases between. Germline CDR1 is SGHDT and CDR2 is YYEEEE. The CDR3 DNA reads TGTGCCAGCAGCTTGGAGCAGGGAGGCCCTAACTATGGCTACACCTTC. Amino acids: CASSLEQGGPNYGYTF.

The chain has TRBV20-1 and TRBJ2-7; D ambiguous. V lost 3 bases to trimming and J lost 4 bases, with 7 bases between them. The length of the CDR3 is 11 residues. Germline lookup yields CDR1 DFQATT and CDR2 SNEGSKA (reference sequence). For the CDR3, the DNA is TGCAGTGCTAGTCGCAGTTACGAGCAGTACTTC. Translation: CSASRSYEQYF.

J is TRBJ2-1 and V is TRBV7-9; D is perhaps TRBD1 or TRBD2 (5 bases each). V was trimmed by 1 base and J by 12 bases, leaving 13 bases between them. CDR1 and CDR2 from the germline V gene are SEHNR and FQNEAQ (reference sequence). CDR3 size: 13 residues. The CDR3 reads CASSLGDPPRQFF. The CDR3 DNA follows: TGTGCCAGCAGCTTAGGGGACCCCCCTCGGCAGTTCTTC.

The rearrangement uses TRBV6-5 and TRBJ2-2, with D perhaps matching TRBD1 (5 bases). Germline V gene lookup returns CDR1 MNHEY and CDR2 SVGAGI. Trimming took 8 bases from V and 2 from J, leaving 9 bases between them. This CDR3 contains 13 residues. The CDR3 nucleotides read TGTGCCAGCGGGCGGACAAACACCGGGGAGCTGTTTTTT. This encodes CASGRTNTGELFF.

The gene calls are TRBV29-1 and TRBJ2-1; tentatively, D is TRBD2 (5 bases). Trimming shortened V by 4 bases and J by 4 bases, and 5 bases separated the two germline ends. The germline gives CDR1 SQVTM, CDR2 ANQGSEA. This CDR3 has 11 residues. DNA for the CDR3: TGCAGCGTTGGGACTTACAATGAGCAGTTCTTC. It yields the protein CSVGTYNEQFF.

This chain connects TRBV18 to TRBJ2-2, with TRBD1 matching over 8 bases. CDR3 size: 16 residues. Germline assignment: CDR1 KGHSH and CDR2 LQKENI. V shed 1 base and J 3 bases; nucleotides not matched to a gene: 4. In DNA form, the CDR3 reads TGTGCCAGCTCACCACGGGCAGGGGGCGACACCGGGGAGCTGTTTTTT. Its protein is CASSPRAGGDTGELFF.

The V call is TRBV6-6, the J call TRBJ1-5; 11 bases align to TRBD1. The CDR3 has 15 residues. The junction had 7 bases not matched to a gene; V was cut back by 6 bases and J by 6 bases. Germline V lookup: CDR1 MNHNY, CDR2 SVGAGI (reference sequence). CDR3 in amino acids: CASSQGTGGGQPQHF. The CDR3 bases are TGTGCCAGCAGCCAAGGGACAGGGGGAGGTCAGCCCCAGCATTTT.

This chain joins TRBV19 and TRBJ1-5; 10 positions match TRBD1. The CDR3 covers 17 residues. Germline CDR1 LNHDA, CDR2 SQIVND (reference sequence). The junction had 9 bases not matched to a gene; V was cut back by 5 bases and J by 2 bases. CDR3 nucleotide sequence: TGTGCCAGTAGTTCGGGACAGGGGACTATAGGCAATCAGCCCCAGCATTTT. Amino acid sequence: CASSSGQGTIGNQPQHF.

The chain carries TRBV6-2 or TRBV6-3 and TRBJ2-1; D is possibly TRBD1 or TRBD2 (5 bases each). There are 15 residues in the CDR3. The V end lost 6 bases, the J end lost 2 bases, and 14 bases lay between the germline ends. The germline V gene has CDR1 MNHEY and CDR2 SVGEGT. In nucleotides, the CDR3 is TGTGCCAGCAGCACCGGGACCCCAACCTACAATGAGCAGTTCTTC. It specifies CASSTGTPTYNEQFF.

The chain joins TRBV29-1 to TRBJ1-2; no clear D gene. V lost 6 bases and J 8 bases, leaving 19 bases between the germline ends. This CDR3 spans 13 amino acids. Germline V gene data show CDR1 as SQVTM and CDR2 as ANQGSEA. The CDR3 loop reads CSVHEDVPLGYTF. In DNA, the CDR3 is TGCAGCGTCCATGAGGACGTCCCACTAGGCTACACCTTC.

V usage is TRBV6-5 and J usage is TRBJ1-1; a possible D gene is TRBD1 (5 bases). Germline CDR1 reads MNHEY; CDR2 reads SVGAGI. V was pared by 4 bases and J by 3 bases, with 18 bases between. This CDR3 is built from 16 residues. The CDR3 loop is CASSSRARGGYTEAFF. The CDR3 nucleotides read TGTGCCAGCAGTTCCCGCGCGAGGGGAGGGTACACTGAAGCTTTCTTT.

Only one count was recorded for this clone. V gene TRBV11-2 combines with J gene TRBJ2-7; D remains ambiguous. CDR3 length: 12 amino acids. Germline-derived CDR1 and CDR2 are SGHAT and FQNNGV. Trimming shortened V by 3 bases and J by 0 bases, and 3 bases separated the two germline ends. The DNA for the CDR3 is TGTGCCAGCAGCTTCAGCTCCTACGAGCAGTACTTC. It yields the protein CASSFSSYEQYF. Combining the CDR3 with reference TRBV11-2 and TRBJ2-7 gives the whole variable domain EAGVAQSPRYKIIEKRQSVAFWCNPISGHATLYWYQQILGQGPKLLIQFQNNGVVDDSQLPKDRFSAERLKGVDSTLKIQPAKLEDSAVYLCASSFSSYEQYFGPGTRLTVT.

The J gene is TRBJ1-4, the V gene TRBV4-3; maybe TRBD1 (6 bases). V dropped 3 bases and J dropped 1 base, with 18 bases sitting between them. Germline CDR1 and CDR2: LGHNA and YSLEER. This CDR3 contains 18 residues. The CDR3 reads CASSQEPLYRVTNEKLFF. The DNA for the CDR3 is TGCGCCAGCAGCCAGGAACCCCTCTACAGGGTAACTAATGAAAAACTGTTTTTT.

The chain recombines TRBV5-6 with TRBJ1-2; maybe TRBD1 (5 bases). The CDR3 has 16 residues. The V gene's germline CDR1 is SGHDT and CDR2 YYEEEE. Trimming took 2 bases from V and 0 from J, leaving 14 bases between them. CDR3 sequence (DNA): TGTGCCAGCAGCTTCGGCCCGGGGCCCTCTAACTATGGCTACACCTTC. This gives the protein CASSFGPGPSNYGYTF. The variable domain in full, with the rest retrieved from reference TRBV5-6 and TRBJ1-2, is DAGVTQSPTHLIKTRGQQVTLRCSPKSGHDTVSWYQQALGQGPQFIFQYYEEEERQRGNFPDRFSGHQFPNYSSELNVNALLLGDSALYLCASSFGPGPSNYGYTFGSGTRLTVV.